Given below is one TCR beta chain in context. Its antigen remains unidentified. This specimen comes from a study of T cell responses to AZD1222 COVID-19 vaccine. V was pared by 5 bases and J by 4 bases, with 8 bases of the junction left unmatched. The CDR3 runs 14 residues. Germline V lookup: CDR1 MNHEY, CDR2 SMNVEV (reference sequence). Study results and caveats: The donor cohort was predominantly white British with a female majority, and clonal diversity may have been underestimated.

Profiling relied on immunoSEQ multiplex PCR, and the TCRdb table lists in-frame clones only, not all of them. This sample has approximately 120,000 clones, with 85% to 90% found just once. The receptor comes from an adult in good health. V and J are TRBV27 and TRBJ2-7; 7 positions match TRBD1. Sequencing was performed on peripheral blood, taken on day 0 of AZD1222 vaccination. This CDR3 is CASSPLSTGYEQYF. As DNA, the CDR3 is TGTGCCAGCAGTCCTCTTTCGACAGGGTACGAGCAGTACTTC.